This T cell receptor (beta chain) emerged from a study of blood T cell repertoires in COVID-19. Turning to the study itself: Italy, Spain and the United States were the sources of the convalescent and acute COVID-19 samples. T cells, B-cell-depleted T cells, or PBMCs provided the cDNA or gDNA that served as material.

The germline V gene has CDR1 SGHNT and CDR2 YYREEE (reference sequence). V shed 4 bases, J shed 0 bases, and the junction held 10 bases outside the gene matches. This CDR3 is built from 17 residues. In the source study's methods: Scientists estimated how many nucleated cells there were by amplifying reference gene primers. Using immunoSEQ multiplex PCR, the repertoire was profiled, and TCRdb retains in-frame clones only, with some absent. The DNA gave D and trimming, while V, J and clone size come from that table. The table has some 240,000 clones, about 84% seen once; the top ten hold around 13%. The chain employs TRBV5-4 and TRBJ2-3; TRBD2 matches at 8 bases. Source material: peripheral blood. The receptor was derived from a human donor in a cohort sampled during active COVID-19. Here the CDR3 DNA reads TGTGCCAGCAGCCCGGGGGGGGTGGGGTCTAGCACAGATACGCAGTATTTT. It translates to CASSPGGVGSSTDTQYF.